This record concerns one T cell receptor beta chain sequence. The antigen is unknown. The sample originates from a study of T cell responses to AZD1222 COVID-19 vaccine. Overall study findings and caveats: Mostly white British, mostly female donors; authors suggested clonal diversity may be underestimated. The study found Spike-specific TCR breadth and depth rose after two AZD1222 doses.

This CDR3 is built from 13 residues. Trimming cost V 4 bases and J 1 base, with 7 bases left between them. CDR1 and CDR2 (germline): SQVTM, ANQGSEA. Sequenced by immunoSEQ multiplex PCR; TCRdb stores in-frame clones only, minus some. The table lists about 85,000 clones, just over 85% of them singletons. The clonotype comes from an adult in good health. V and J are TRBV29-1 and TRBJ2-2; TRBD1 or TRBD2 may be the D gene (5 bases each). The input for sequencing was peripheral blood, taken on day 0 of MenACWY control vaccination. CDR3 protein: CSVGGGNTGELFF. The CDR3 DNA follows: TGCAGCGTTGGTGGGGGGAACACCGGGGAGCTGTTTTTT.